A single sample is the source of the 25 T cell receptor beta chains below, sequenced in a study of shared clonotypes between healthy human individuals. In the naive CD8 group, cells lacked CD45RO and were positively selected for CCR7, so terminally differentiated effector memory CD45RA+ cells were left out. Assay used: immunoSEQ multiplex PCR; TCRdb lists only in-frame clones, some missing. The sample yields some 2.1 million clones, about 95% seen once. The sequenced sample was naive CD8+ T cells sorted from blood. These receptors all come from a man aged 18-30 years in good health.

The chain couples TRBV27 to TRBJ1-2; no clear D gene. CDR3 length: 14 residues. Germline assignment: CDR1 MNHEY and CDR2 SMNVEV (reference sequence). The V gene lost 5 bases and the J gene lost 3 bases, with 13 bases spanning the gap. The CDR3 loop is CASSIDGSHYGYTF. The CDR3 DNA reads TGTGCCAGCAGTATAGACGGATCTCACTATGGCTACACCTTC.

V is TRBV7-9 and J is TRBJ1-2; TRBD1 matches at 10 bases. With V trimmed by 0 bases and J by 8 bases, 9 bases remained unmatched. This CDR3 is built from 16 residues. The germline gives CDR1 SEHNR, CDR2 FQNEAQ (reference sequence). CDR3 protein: CASSLAGTGEERGYTF. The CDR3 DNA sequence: TGTGCCAGCAGCTTAGCCGGGACAGGGGAAGAAAGGGGCTACACCTTC. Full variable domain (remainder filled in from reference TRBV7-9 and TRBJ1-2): DTGVSQNPRHKITKRGQNVTFRCDPISEHNRLYWYRQTLGQGPEFLTYFQNEAQLEKSRLLSDRFSAERPKGSFSTLEIQRTEQGDSAMYLCASSLAGTGEERGYTFGSGTRLTVV.

CDR3 DNA sequence: TGTGCCAGCAGCGTATCGGGACTAGCGGGAGGGTCCTACGAGCAGTACTTC. Amino acids: CASSVSGLAGGSYEQYF. This rearrangement joins TRBV9 to TRBJ2-7; 16 positions match TRBD2. Germline loops: CDR1 SGDLS, CDR2 YYNGEE. Unmatched junction bases numbered 2, after V lost 1 base and J lost 1 base. The CDR3 totals 17 residues.

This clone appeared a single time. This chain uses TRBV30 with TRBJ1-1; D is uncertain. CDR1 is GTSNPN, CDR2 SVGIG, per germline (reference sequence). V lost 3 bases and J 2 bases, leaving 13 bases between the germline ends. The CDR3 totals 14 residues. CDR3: CAWSGMDGNTEAFF. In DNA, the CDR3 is TGTGCCTGGAGCGGGATGGACGGAAACACTGAAGCTTTCTTT.

The CDR3 is CASSQEPGGPSYEQYF. The CDR3 nucleotides read TGCGCCAGCAGCCAAGAACCGGGAGGGCCTTCGTACGAGCAGTACTTC. The V and J genes are TRBV4-3 and TRBJ2-7; 8 bases line up with TRBD2. V lost 0 bases and J lost 4; bases outside the gene matches: 8. The CDR3 runs 16 residues. Germline CDR1 is LGHNA and CDR2 is YSLEER.

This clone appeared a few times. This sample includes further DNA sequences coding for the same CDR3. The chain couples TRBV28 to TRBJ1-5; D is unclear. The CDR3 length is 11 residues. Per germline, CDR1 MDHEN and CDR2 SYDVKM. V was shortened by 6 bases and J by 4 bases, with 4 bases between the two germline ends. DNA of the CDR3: TGTGCCAGCAGATCGAATCAGCCCCAGCATTTT. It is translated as CASRSNQPQHF.

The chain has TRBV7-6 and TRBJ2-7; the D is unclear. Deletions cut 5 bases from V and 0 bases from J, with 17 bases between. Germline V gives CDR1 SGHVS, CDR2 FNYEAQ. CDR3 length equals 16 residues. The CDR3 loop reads CASSLGKRPSSYEQYF. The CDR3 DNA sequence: TGTGCCAGCAGCCTAGGCAAGCGTCCCAGCTCCTACGAGCAGTACTTC.

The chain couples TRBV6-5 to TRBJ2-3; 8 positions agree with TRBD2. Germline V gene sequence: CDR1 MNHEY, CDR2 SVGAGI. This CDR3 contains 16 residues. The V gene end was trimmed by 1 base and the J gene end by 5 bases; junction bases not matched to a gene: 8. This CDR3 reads CASSYWGAGARDTQYF. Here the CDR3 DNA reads TGTGCCAGCAGTTACTGGGGAGCGGGGGCACGAGATACGCAGTATTTT.

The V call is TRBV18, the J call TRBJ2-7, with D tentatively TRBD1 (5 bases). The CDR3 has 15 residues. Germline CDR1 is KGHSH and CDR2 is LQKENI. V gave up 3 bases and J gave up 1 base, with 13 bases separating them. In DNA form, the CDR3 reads TGTGCCAGCTCACCGACGCAGGGAACTTCCTACGAGCAGTACTTC. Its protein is CASSPTQGTSYEQYF.

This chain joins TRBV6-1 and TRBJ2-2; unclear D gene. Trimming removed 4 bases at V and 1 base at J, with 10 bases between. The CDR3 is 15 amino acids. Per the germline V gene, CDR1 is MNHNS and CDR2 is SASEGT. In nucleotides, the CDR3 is TGTGCCAGCAGTGTGATAACATGGAACACCGGGGAGCTGTTTTTT. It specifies CASSVITWNTGELFF.

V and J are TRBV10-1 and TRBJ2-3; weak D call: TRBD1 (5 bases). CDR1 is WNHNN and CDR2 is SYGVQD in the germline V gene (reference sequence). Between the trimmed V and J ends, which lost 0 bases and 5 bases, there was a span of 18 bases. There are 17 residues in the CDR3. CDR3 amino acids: CASSESAGAYELDTQYF. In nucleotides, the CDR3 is TGCGCCAGCAGTGAGTCGGCTGGGGCCTACGAGTTAGATACGCAGTATTTT.

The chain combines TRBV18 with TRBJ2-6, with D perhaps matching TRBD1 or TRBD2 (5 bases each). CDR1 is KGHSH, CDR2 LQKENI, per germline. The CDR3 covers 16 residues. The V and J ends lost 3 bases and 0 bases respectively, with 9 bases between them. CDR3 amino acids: CASSPAGSSGANVLTF. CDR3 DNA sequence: TGTGCCAGCTCACCGGCAGGGAGCTCTGGGGCCAACGTCCTGACTTTC.

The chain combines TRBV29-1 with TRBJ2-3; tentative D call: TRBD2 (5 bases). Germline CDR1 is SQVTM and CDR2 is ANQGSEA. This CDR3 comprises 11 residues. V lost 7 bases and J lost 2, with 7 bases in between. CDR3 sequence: CSAGNTDTQYF. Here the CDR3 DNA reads TGCAGCGCCGGGAACACAGATACGCAGTATTTT.

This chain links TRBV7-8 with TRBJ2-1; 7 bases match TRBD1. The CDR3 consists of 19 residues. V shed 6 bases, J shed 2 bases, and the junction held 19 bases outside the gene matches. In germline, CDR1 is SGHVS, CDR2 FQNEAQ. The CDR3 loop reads CASRDDRVESGSPYNEQFF. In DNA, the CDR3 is TGTGCCAGCAGAGACGACAGGGTGGAGAGTGGGTCCCCCTACAATGAGCAGTTCTTC.

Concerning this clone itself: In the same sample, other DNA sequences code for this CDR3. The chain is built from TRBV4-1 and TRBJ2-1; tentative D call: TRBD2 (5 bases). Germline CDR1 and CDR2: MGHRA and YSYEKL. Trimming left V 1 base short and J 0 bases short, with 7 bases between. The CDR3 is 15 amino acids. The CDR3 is CASSQVAGSYNEQFF. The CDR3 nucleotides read TGCGCCAGCAGCCAAGTTGCGGGCTCCTACAATGAGCAGTTCTTC.

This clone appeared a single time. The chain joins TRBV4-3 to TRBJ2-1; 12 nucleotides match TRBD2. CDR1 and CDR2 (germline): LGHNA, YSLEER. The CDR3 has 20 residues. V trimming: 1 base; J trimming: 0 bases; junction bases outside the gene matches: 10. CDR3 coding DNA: TGCGCCAGCAGCCAAGTAGGGACTAGCGGGCTACCAAGCTCCTACAATGAGCAGTTCTTC. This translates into CASSQVGTSGLPSSYNEQFF.

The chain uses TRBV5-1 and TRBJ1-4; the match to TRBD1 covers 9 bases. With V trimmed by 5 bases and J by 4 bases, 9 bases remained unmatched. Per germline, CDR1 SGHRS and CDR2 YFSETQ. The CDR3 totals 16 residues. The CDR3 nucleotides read TGCGCCAGCAGAACCGGGACAGGGTCGATTAATGAAAAACTGTTTTTT. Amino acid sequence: CASRTGTGSINEKLFF.

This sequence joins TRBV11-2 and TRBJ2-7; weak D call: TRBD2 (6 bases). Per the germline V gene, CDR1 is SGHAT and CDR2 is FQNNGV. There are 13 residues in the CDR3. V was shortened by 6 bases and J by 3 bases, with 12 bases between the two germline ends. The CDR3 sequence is CASSIDGGYEQYF. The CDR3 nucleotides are TGTGCCAGCAGTATAGACGGGGGCTACGAGCAGTACTTC.

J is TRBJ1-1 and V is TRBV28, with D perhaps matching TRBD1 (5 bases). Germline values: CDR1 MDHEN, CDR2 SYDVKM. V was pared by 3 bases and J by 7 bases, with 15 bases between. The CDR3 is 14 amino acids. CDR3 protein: CASSFAGNYGEAFF. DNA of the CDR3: TGTGCCAGCAGTTTCGCAGGGAACTACGGTGAAGCTTTCTTT. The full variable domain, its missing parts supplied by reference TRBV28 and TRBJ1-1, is DVKVTQSSRYLVKRTGEKVFLECVQDMDHENMFWYRQDPGLGLRLIYFSYDVKMKEKGDIPEGYSVSREKKERFSLILESASTNQTSMYLCASSFAGNYGEAFFGQGTRLTVV.

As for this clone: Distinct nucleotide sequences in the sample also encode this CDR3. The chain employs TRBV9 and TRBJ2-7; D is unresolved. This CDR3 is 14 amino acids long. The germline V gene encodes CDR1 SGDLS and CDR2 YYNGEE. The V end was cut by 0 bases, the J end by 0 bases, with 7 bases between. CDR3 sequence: CASSVGVSSYEQYF. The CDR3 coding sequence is TGTGCCAGCAGCGTAGGGGTATCCTCCTACGAGCAGTACTTC.

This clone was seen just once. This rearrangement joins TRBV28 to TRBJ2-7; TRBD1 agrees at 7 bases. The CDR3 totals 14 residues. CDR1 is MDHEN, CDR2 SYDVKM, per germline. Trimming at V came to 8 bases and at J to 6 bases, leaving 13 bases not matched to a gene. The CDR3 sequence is CASGILGTVGEQYF. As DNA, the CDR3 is TGTGCCAGCGGGATACTCGGGACAGTGGGCGAGCAGTACTTC. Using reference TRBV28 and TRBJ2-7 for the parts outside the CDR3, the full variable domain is DVKVTQSSRYLVKRTGEKVFLECVQDMDHENMFWYRQDPGLGLRLIYFSYDVKMKEKGDIPEGYSVSREKKERFSLILESASTNQTSMYLCASGILGTVGEQYFGPGTRLTVT.

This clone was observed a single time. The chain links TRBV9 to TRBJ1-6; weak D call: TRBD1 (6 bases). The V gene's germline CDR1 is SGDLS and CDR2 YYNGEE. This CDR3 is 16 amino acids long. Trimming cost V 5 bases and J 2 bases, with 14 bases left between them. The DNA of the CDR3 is TGTGCCAGCAGTGATGAGGGGGTCGCCTATAATTCACCCCTCCACTTT. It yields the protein CASSDEGVAYNSPLHF.

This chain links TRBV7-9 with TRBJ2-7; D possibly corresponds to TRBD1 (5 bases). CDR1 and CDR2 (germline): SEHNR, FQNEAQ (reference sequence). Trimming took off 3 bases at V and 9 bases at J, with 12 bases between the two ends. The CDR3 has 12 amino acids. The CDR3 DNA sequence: TGTGCCAGCAGCTTCATAGGGGTGGGGCAGTACTTC. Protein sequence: CASSFIGVGQYF. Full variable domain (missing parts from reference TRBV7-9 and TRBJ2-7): DTGVSQNPRHKITKRGQNVTFRCDPISEHNRLYWYRQTLGQGPEFLTYFQNEAQLEKSRLLSDRFSAERPKGSFSTLEIQRTEQGDSAMYLCASSFIGVGQYFGPGTRLTVT.

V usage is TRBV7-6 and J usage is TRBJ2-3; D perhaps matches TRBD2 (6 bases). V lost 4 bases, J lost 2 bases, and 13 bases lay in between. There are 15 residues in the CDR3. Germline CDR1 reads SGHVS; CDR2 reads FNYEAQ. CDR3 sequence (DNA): TGTGCCAGCAGCTCGACTAGTCCTTTCACAGATACGCAGTATTTT. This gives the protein CASSSTSPFTDTQYF. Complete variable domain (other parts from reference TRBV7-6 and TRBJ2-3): GAGVSQSPRYKVTKRGQDVALRCDPISGHVSLYWYRQALGQGPEFLTYFNYEAQQDKSGLPNDRFSAERPEGSISTLTIQRTEQRDSAMYRCASSSTSPFTDTQYFGPGTRLTVL.

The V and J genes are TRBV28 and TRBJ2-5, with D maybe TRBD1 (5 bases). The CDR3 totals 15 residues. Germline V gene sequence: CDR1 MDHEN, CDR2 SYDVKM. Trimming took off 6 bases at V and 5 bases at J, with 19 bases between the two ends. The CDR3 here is CASRMPMGPRETQYF. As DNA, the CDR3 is TGTGCCAGCAGGATGCCTATGGGGCCGCGGGAGACCCAGTACTTC.